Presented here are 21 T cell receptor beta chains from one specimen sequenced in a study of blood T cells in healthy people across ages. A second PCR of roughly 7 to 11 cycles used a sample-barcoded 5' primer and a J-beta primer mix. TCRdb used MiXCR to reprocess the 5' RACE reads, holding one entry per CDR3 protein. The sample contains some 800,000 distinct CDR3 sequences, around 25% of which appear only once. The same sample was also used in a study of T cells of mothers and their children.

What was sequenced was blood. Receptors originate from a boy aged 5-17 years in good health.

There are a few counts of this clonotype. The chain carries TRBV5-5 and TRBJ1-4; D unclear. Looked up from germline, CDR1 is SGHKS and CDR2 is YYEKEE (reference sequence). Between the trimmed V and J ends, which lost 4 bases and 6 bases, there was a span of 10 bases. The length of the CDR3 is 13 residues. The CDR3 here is CASSRRDHEKLFF. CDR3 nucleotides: TGTGCCAGCAGCCGAAGAGACCATGAAAAACTGTTTTTT.

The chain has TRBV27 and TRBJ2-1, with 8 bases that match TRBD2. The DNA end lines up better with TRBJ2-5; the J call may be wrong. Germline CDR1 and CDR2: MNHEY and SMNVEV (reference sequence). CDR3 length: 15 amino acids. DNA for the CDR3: TGTGCCCCACGCTGGCGGGGGGCCGGAGGGGAGACCCAGTACTTC. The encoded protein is CAPRWRGAGGETQYF.

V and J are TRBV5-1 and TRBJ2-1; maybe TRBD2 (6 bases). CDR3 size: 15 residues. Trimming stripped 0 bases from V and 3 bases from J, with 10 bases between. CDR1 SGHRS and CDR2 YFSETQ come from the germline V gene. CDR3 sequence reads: CASSLGSGDYNEQFF. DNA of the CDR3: TGCGCCAGCAGCTTGGGTAGCGGAGACTACAATGAGCAGTTCTTC.

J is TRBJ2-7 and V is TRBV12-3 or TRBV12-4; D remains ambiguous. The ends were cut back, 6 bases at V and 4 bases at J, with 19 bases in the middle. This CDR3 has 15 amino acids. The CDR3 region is CASSPLESVLYEQYF. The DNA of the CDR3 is TGTGCCAGCAGCCCCCTAGAATCGGTATTATACGAGCAGTACTTC.

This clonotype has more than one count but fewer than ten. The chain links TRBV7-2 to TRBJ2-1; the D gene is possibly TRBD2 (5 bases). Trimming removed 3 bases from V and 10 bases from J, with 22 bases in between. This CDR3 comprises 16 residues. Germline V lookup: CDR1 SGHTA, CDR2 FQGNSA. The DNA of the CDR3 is TGTGCCAGCAGCTTCGGACTTCTGGCGGCCATAAAGGAGCAGTTCTTC. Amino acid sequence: CASSFGLLAAIKEQFF.

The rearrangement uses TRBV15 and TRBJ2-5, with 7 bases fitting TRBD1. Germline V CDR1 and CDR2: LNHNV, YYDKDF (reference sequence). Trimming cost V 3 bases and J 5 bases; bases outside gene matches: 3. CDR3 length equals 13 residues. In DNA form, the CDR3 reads TGTGCCACCAGCAGGACAGGGTTTGAGACCCAGTACTTC. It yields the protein CATSRTGFETQYF. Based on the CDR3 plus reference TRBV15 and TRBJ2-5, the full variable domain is DAMVIQNPRYQVTQFGKPVTLSCSQTLNHNVMYWYQQKSSQAPKLLFHYYDKDFNNEADTPDNFQSRRPNTSFCFLDIRSPGLGDTAMYLCATSRTGFETQYFGPGTRLLVL.

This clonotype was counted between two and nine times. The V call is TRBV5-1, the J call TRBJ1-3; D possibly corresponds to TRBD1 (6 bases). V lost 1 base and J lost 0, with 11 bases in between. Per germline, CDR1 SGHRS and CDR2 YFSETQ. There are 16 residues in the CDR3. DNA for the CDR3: TGCGCCAGCAGCTTGAACAGGGCATTCTCTGGAAACACCATATATTTT. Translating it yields CASSLNRAFSGNTIYF. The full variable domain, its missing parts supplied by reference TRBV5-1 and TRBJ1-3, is KAGVTQTPRYLIKTRGQQVTLSCSPISGHRSVSWYQQTPGQGLQFLFEYFSETQRNKGNFPGRFSGRQFSNSRSEMNVSTLELGDSALYLCASSLNRAFSGNTIYFGEGSWLTVV.

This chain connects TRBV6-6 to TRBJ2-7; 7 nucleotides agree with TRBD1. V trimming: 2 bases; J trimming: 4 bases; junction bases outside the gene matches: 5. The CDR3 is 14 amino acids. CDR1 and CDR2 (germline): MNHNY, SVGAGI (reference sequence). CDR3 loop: CASSYGQVSYEQYF. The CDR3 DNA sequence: TGTGCCAGCAGTTACGGACAGGTCTCTTACGAGCAGTACTTC.

For the CDR3, the DNA is TGCAGCGTTGAGCAGTCAGGGGGCAGGACTGAAGCTTTCTTT. Encoded protein: CSVEQSGGRTEAFF. The chain couples TRBV29-1 to TRBJ1-1; TRBD1 agrees at 8 bases. The CDR3 is 14 amino acids. Germline-derived CDR1 and CDR2 are SQVTM and ANQGSEA. J was trimmed by 5 bases and V by 3 bases; bases with no gene match: 8.

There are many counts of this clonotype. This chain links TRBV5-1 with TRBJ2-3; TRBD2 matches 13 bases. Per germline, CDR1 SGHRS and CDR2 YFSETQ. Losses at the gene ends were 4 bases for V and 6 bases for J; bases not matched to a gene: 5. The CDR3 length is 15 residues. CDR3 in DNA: TGCGCCAGCAGCCTTGGACTAGCGGGAGCGGATACGCAGTATTTT. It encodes CASSLGLAGADTQYF. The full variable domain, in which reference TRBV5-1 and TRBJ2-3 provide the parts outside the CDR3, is KAGVTQTPRYLIKTRGQQVTLSCSPISGHRSVSWYQQTPGQGLQFLFEYFSETQRNKGNFPGRFSGRQFSNSRSEMNVSTLELGDSALYLCASSLGLAGADTQYFGPGTRLTVL.

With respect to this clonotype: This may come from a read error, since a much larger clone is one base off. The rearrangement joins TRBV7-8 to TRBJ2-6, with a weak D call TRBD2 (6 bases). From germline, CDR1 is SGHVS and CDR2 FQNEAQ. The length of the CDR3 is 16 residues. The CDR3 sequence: CAGSSPGGAGANVLTF. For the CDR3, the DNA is TGTGCCGGCAGCAGCCCTGGCGGGGCTGGGGCCAACGTCCTGACTTTC. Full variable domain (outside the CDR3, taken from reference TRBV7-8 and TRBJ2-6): GAGVSQSPRYKVAKRGQDVALRCDPISGHVSLFWYQQALGQGPEFLTYFQNEAQLDKSGLPSDRFFAERPEGSVSTLKIQRTQQEDSAVYLCAGSSPGGAGANVLTFGAGSRLTVL.

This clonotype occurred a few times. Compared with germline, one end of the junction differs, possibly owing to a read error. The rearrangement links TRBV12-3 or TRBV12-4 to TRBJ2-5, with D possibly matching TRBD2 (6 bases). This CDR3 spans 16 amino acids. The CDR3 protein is CASSLARRANYNEQLF. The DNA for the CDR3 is TGTGCCAGTAGTTTAGCCCGGAGGGCCAATTACAATGAGCAGCTCTTC.

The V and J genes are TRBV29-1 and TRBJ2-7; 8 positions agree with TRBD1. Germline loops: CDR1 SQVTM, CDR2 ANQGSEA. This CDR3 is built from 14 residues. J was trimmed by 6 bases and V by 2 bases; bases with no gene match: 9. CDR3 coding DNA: TGCAGCGTTGAAACTTGGACAGGGAATCTCGAGCAGTACTTC. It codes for CSVETWTGNLEQYF.

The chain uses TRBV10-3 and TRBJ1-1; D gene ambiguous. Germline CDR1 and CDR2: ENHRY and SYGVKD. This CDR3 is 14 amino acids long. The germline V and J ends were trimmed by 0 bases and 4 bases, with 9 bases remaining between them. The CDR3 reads CAISESSEVTEAFF. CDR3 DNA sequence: TGTGCCATCAGTGAGTCGTCGGAAGTCACTGAAGCTTTCTTT.

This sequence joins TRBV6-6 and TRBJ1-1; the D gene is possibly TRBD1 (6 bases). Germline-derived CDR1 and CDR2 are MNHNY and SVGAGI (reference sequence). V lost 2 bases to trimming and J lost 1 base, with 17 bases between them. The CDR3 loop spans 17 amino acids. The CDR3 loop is CASSYRGGDTANTEAFF. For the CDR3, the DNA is TGTGCCAGCAGTTACAGGGGTGGGGACACAGCGAACACTGAAGCTTTCTTT.

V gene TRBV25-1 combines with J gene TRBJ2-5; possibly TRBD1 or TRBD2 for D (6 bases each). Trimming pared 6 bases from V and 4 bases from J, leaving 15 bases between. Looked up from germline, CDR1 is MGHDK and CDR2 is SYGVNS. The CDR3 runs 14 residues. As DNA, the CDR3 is TGTGCCAGCAGCGAACCCGAGGGGGGAGAGACCCAGTACTTC. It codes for CASSEPEGGETQYF.

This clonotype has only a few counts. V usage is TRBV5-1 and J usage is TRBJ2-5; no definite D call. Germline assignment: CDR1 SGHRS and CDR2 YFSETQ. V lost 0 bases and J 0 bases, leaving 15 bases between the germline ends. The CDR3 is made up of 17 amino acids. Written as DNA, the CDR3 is TGCGCCAGCAGCTTGGGTTGGCAGGCGCAGTACCAAGAGACCCAGTACTTC. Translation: CASSLGWQAQYQETQYF.

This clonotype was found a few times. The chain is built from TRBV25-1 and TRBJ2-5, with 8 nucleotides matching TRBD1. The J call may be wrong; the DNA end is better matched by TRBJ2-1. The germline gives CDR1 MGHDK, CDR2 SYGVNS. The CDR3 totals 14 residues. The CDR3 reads CASSGTGSYNEQFF. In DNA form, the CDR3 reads TGTGCCAGCAGTGGGACAGGGAGCTACAATGAGCAGTTCTTC.

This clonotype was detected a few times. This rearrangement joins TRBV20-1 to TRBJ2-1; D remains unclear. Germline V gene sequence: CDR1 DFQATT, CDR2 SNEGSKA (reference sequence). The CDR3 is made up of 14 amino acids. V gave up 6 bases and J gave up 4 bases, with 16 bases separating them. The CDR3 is CSAPGPTKYNEQFF. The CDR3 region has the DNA TGCAGTGCCCCCGGCCCCACGAAGTACAATGAGCAGTTCTTC.

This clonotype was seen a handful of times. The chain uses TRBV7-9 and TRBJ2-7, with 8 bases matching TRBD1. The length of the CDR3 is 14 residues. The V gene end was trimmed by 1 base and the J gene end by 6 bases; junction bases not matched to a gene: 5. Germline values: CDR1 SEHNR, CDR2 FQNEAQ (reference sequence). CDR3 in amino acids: CASSLGGRGPEQYF. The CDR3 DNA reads TGTGCCAGCAGCTTAGGGGGCAGGGGGCCCGAGCAGTACTTC. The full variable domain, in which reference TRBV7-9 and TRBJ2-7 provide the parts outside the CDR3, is DTGVSQNPRHKITKRGQNVTFRCDPISEHNRLYWYRQTLGQGPEFLTYFQNEAQLEKSRLLSDRFSAERPKGSFSTLEIQRTEQGDSAMYLCASSLGGRGPEQYFGPGTRLTVT.

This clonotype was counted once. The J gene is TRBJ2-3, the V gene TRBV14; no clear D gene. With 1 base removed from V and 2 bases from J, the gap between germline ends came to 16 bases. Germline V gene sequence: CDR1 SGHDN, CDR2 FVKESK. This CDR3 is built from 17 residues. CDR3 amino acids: CASSQGVGPPSTDTQYF. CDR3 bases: TGTGCCAGCAGCCAAGGGGTAGGCCCACCCTCCACAGATACGCAGTATTTT.